This T cell receptor beta chain was identified in a study of cytomegalovirus exposure and HLA in healthy donors listed by TCRdb under 2017. General notes on the study: An earlier analysis of approximately 600 of the donors reported 250 to 300 Gb of sequence data and 117 million unique TCR beta sequences from about 180 million T cells. A later analysis re-examined previously published TCR beta repertoires from 600 to 700 donors and added high-resolution HLA genotyping to investigate patterns of TCR occurrence. The study aimed to test whether cataloging public T cell receptors could reveal signatures of past pathogen exposure. Approximately 330 gigabases of sequencing data and 91 million or so unique TCR sequences made up an early release that covered fewer than 650 HLA-typed donors. The number of donors typed differed by locus, with about 629-640 for A, B, C, DRB1 and DQB1, more than 500 for DQA1, nearly 610 for DPA1, and around 450 for DPB1. Rather than drawing on any new phenotypic data, the later analysis identified candidate immune exposures from TCR beta sequences and the way those sequences occurred across donors. To decide whether each TCR beta V gene segment behaved as functional or pseudogenic, an earlier analysis of approximately 590 of the donors relied on high-throughput TCR beta sequencing. Among a few hundred genotyped donors of the cohort, an average of approximately 240,000 unique TCR beta nucleotide sequences were sequenced per donor, 15% to 20% of them non-productive. Donor age, sex, ethnicity and CMV serostatus were compiled alongside the repertoire data. Because of strong linkage in the cohort, 5 or 6 DR-DQ haplotypes were treated as single units for association and clustering. The genetic ancestry cluster associated with self-reported Caucasian donors included around 76% of the 398 genotyped donors. Every repertoire in the discovery cohort had been generated on one and the same sequencing platform. In a later genetic analysis, genome-wide SNP genotypes for about three fifths of the roughly 670 donors were used, and that subset was treated as a discovery cohort. To predict cytomegalovirus infection status, the study brought together high-throughput TCR immunosequencing, statistical association of individual TCRs with disease status, and machine learning. Along with the approximately 700-subject first cohort, a separate validation cohort of over a hundred different subjects was used. The study profiled the T cell repertoires of more than 500 subjects by immunosequencing and related them to cytomegalovirus serostatus. HLA typing covered class I and class II loci at four-digit resolution.

Study-level results and caveats: V-gene and J-gene trimming of TCR beta chains was associated with a missense DCLRE1C variant in a later genetic analysis, and the association was replicated in an independent cohort. Because counts were too low, around 18 rarely observed V segments, including chromosome 9 orphons, were left out of the earlier analysis of 587 of the donors. In vitro tests confirmed that a few of the cytomegalovirus-associated TCR beta chains recognize cytomegalovirus antigens. Some IMGT-functional V segments, including TRBV6-2 and TRBV6-3, could not be told apart with the 87-base-pair reads, so those segments were excluded. For the cohort, immune exposure information was limited to CMV serostatus. According to a later genetic analysis, donors in an Asian-associated ancestry cluster had fewer N-insertions in productive TCRs than the approximately 690-donor mean. Linkage disequilibrium might explain the correlated functional status among segregating V segments, but an unknown experimental factor could not be ruled out. At a false discovery rate of 0.05, a later analysis linked approximately 18,000 TCR beta sequences to specific HLA alleles. A further reported finding was that TCR beta sequences accurately predicted the HLA-A and HLA-B alleles for most subjects in the first cohort. HLA typing was unavailable for some donors at each locus, so association tests used only the typed subset. Compared with equally common non-associated chains, HLA-associated TCR beta chains in a later analysis were more clonally expanded and had lower generation probabilities. The sequencing pipeline was judged likely to have produced a cluster of highly shared sequence variants as a technical artifact. In a later analysis, TCR association rates were found to vary across HLA loci, with the most associated TCRs seen for DRB1 alleles and the fewest for HLA-C alleles. When HLA alleles, especially DR and DQ, strongly co-occurred, attributing TCR associations to individual alleles was difficult. Most TCR sequences were seen in very few donors, while some public TCRs were found in many individuals. Cytomegalovirus status was reported to be diagnosed by the classifier with high specificity and sensitivity in both the original and validation cohorts. Several of the top co-occurrence clusters appeared to be linked to parvovirus B19, influenza, CMV and Epstein-Barr virus, according to a later analysis. The study gave a list of 150 to 200 TCR beta chains associated with cytomegalovirus. An earlier analysis of approximately 600 of the donors showed that most TCR beta V segments appeared in productive rearrangements either about 87% or about 30% of the time, which broadly matched IMGT annotations. In a later analysis, most CMV-associated TCR beta chains were found to appear HLA-restricted, with HLA associations seemingly driven largely by CMV exposure. According to the authors, the approach could potentially be generalized to other disease states and immunological phenotypes. This cohort had only TCR beta chains sequenced, and the lack of alpha or paired-chain data limited which features could be detected. The presence/absence analyses assumed that sequencing depth was roughly uniform across donors, and that assumption may not be true.

Measured from the cysteine to the phenylalanine, the CDR3 is 16 residues long. The entry retains the CDR3 DNA only, 48 bases that are in frame from base 1. The germline V gene specifies LGHNT as CDR1 and FRNRAP as CDR2. V loses 2 bases, J loses 4 bases, and the germline ends lie 15 bases apart. The cohort was made up of roughly 670 healthy bone marrow donors. Cohort members were all nominally healthy when sampled, although unrecorded immune exposures were likely present. The donor was CMV seronegative and was included in the group of around 320 seronegative cohort members. A peripheral blood sample was collected from each donor, and TCR beta sequencing was performed on peripheral blood mononuclear cells. The Qiagen DNeasy Blood Extraction Kit was used to extract genomic DNA from the blood cell samples. Comment on this clone: The antigen it binds to is not known. One base away there is no much larger clone; base qualities are not given.

Libraries were built with the immunoSEQ multiplex PCR assay. For the multiplex PCR, a mixture combining 60 forward primers for TCR Vbeta segments and 13 reverse primers for TCR Jbeta segments was used. The CDR3 region of rearranged TCR beta genes was amplified from genomic DNA by a multiplex PCR assay. On the Illumina HiSeq System, the amplified TCR beta libraries were sequenced as 87-base-pair reads. Per the authors' processing: A later analysis tallied some 79 million unique TCR beta chains across the 666 repertoires, and around 12 million of those chains were shared by two or more donors. A nearest-neighbor algorithm error-corrected the raw reads and collapsed the reads into unique sequences, merging closely related sequences to remove PCR and sequencing errors. To assign V, D and J gene segments, CDR3 sequences were aligned to IMGT reference sequences. Each retained sequence needed at least a six-nucleotide match to both a V gene segment and a J gene segment. Rearrangements were called productive when the CDR3 lacked stop codons and stayed in frame with V and J; all others were non-productive. Following IMGT convention, CDR3 was defined as the stretch from the second conserved V-encoded cysteine up to the conserved J-encoded phenylalanine. The earlier analysis of about 610 of the donors excluded any sequence lacking an unambiguous match to a single V gene segment. An earlier analysis of under 750 of the donors called V segments functional above 56.7% productive rearrangements and segregating when the between-donor standard deviation exceeded 5%. A statistical classification framework was built to diagnose cytomegalovirus status from the catalog of TCR beta chain sequences. In a later analysis, TCR nucleotide sequences were compared against IMGT/GENE-DB human TR gene sequences so that V and J genes could be assigned. A later analysis assigned CDR3 sequences and most-parsimonious VDJ recombination scenarios with the TCRdist pipeline. In a later analysis, every TCR beta chain was defined by the combination of its CDR3 amino acid sequence and its V-gene family, and reads without a unique V-gene family were dropped. In a later analysis, 500 to 700 highly shared, low-generation-probability nucleotide sequences were removed to address suspected cross-contamination and a sequencing artifact. In a later analysis, a clonal expansion index was calculated for each public chain from normalized within-repertoire ranks of inferred template counts. A later analysis computed generation probabilities with a VDJ recombination model fitted to out-of-frame rearrangements, and checked the results against IGoR. In a later analysis, TCR-TCR, TCR-HLA and TCR-CMV co-occurrence was scored with hypergeometric tests, and a repertoire-size bias correction was applied to TCR pairs. To estimate false discovery rates, a later analysis permuted the HLA or CMV assignments 20 times. In a later analysis, co-occurring TCRs were grouped using DBSCAN, with TCRdist sequence similarity added in when clustering inside HLA-allele-positive subsets. Repertoires with fewer than 30,000 or more than 120,000 public chains, plus five repertoires with anomalous nucleotide sharing, were excluded from co-occurrence clustering. TCRdb took this table from immuneACCESS and kept in-frame rearrangements with V and J called. Such tables lack part of the clones; where checked against another copy, unresolved V genes explain under half of the gap, and the rest is unexplained. The V and J calls and clone size come from that table; D and trimming were worked out from the DNA. The sample table shows under 150,000 clones, and around 79% are seen once. The ten top clones hold 1.1% to 1.5% of the sample.

The receptor was derived from a middle-aged woman in good health and CMV-seronegative. Sequenced: PBMCs. The chain couples TRBV12-5 to TRBJ1-5; TRBD1 is a weak D gene call, 5 bases matching. This receptor has the CDR3 CASGLPPGRWNQPQHF. In nucleotides, the sequence is TGTGCTAGTGGTTTGCCCCCAGGGCGGTGGAATCAGCCCCAGCATTTT.